These T cell receptor beta chains were read from a single sample in a study of technical replicates of blood from a few donors. Assay used: immunoSEQ multiplex PCR; TCRdb lists only in-frame clones, some missing. The top ten clones hold 0.2% to 0.25% of a sample with 64,000 or so clones, about 96% of them seen once. The sequenced sample was T cells isolated from PBMCs. These receptors were taken from a human donor in good health. The CDR3 runs from the conserved cysteine through the conserved F or W. The order of the fields is V gene, J gene, CDR3 protein.

v_gene: TRBV6-5
j_gene: TRBJ2-7
CDR3aa: CASSYGTGSHEQYF

v_gene: TRBV19
j_gene: TRBJ2-7
CDR3aa: CASSPRISYEQYF

v_gene: TRBV7-9
j_gene: TRBJ1-5
CDR3aa: CASSIGQSDQPQHF

v_gene: TRBV29-1
j_gene: TRBJ2-7
CDR3aa: CSVRGQGFAYEQYF

v_gene: TRBV7-9
j_gene: TRBJ2-2
CDR3aa: CASSLAAQALAGELFF

v_gene: TRBV4-1
j_gene: TRBJ2-1
CDR3aa: CASSLGAGDYNEQFF

v_gene: TRBV30
j_gene: TRBJ1-2
CDR3aa: CAWSANYGYTF

v_gene: TRBV19
j_gene: TRBJ1-6
CDR3aa: CASSLGTGAGSPLHF

v_gene: TRBV7-9
j_gene: TRBJ2-5
CDR3aa: CASRSGGEETQYF

v_gene: TRBV14
j_gene: TRBJ2-1
CDR3aa: CASSPSMSSYNEQFF

v_gene: TRBV4-1
j_gene: TRBJ1-3
CDR3aa: CASSQSVSNGNTIYF

v_gene: TRBV29-1
j_gene: TRBJ1-2
CDR3aa: CSVEPGNYGYTF

v_gene: TRBV27
j_gene: TRBJ1-1
CDR3aa: CASRRGLEAFF

v_gene: TRBV5-1
j_gene: TRBJ2-7
CDR3aa: CASSPRPGQINEQYF

v_gene: TRBV9
j_gene: TRBJ1-3
CDR3aa: CASSTRSGNTIYF

v_gene: TRBV6-1
j_gene: TRBJ2-7
CDR3aa: CASTSNRDSSYEQYF

v_gene: TRBV25-1
j_gene: TRBJ2-1
CDR3aa: CASSSRAGASYNEQFF

v_gene: TRBV7-8
j_gene: TRBJ1-4
CDR3aa: CASSGGQASEKLFF

v_gene: TRBV29-1
j_gene: TRBJ2-5
CDR3aa: CSGGVVETQYF

v_gene: TRBV9
j_gene: TRBJ2-1
CDR3aa: CASSVGGGHYNEQFF

v_gene: TRBV6-5
j_gene: TRBJ1-2
CDR3aa: CASRDSGGGGYTF

v_gene: TRBV6-1
j_gene: TRBJ2-1
CDR3aa: CASSAGVPFF

v_gene: TRBV6-5
j_gene: TRBJ2-1
CDR3aa: CASSYSGDEQFF

v_gene: TRBV19
j_gene: TRBJ1-2
CDR3aa: CASSMGQGYGYTF

v_gene: TRBV28
j_gene: TRBJ1-3
CDR3aa: CASSLREPGHTIYF

v_gene: TRBV19
j_gene: TRBJ2-2
CDR3aa: CASSSGPSGVYTGELFF

v_gene: TRBV4-2
j_gene: TRBJ2-7
CDR3aa: CASSQDQDGGYEQYF

v_gene: TRBV2
j_gene: TRBJ2-7
CDR3aa: CASRGRDPTTSSTIEYF

v_gene: TRBV9
j_gene: TRBJ2-1
CDR3aa: CASSVAGEPYNEQFF

v_gene: TRBV4-1
j_gene: TRBJ1-1
CDR3aa: CASSRSGGEAFF

v_gene: TRBV7-6
j_gene: TRBJ1-6
CDR3aa: CASSHDRGRNNSPLHF

v_gene: TRBV27
j_gene: TRBJ2-7
CDR3aa: CASSDRDYSYEQYF

v_gene: TRBV6-5
j_gene: TRBJ1-2
CDR3aa: CASRGTENYGYTF

v_gene: TRBV5-4
j_gene: TRBJ1-1
CDR3aa: CASSGVDRGEAFF

v_gene: TRBV2
j_gene: TRBJ2-7
CDR3aa: CASSEETGSPDEQYF

v_gene: TRBV4-1
j_gene: TRBJ1-2
CDR3aa: CASSHDRGTERGYTF

v_gene: TRBV9
j_gene: TRBJ1-4
CDR3aa: CASSSGGHNEKLFF

v_gene: TRBV5-1
j_gene: TRBJ2-2
CDR3aa: CASSPRSYLNTGELFF

v_gene: TRBV6-4
j_gene: TRBJ1-6
CDR3aa: CASSESGQGSSPLHF

v_gene: TRBV7-2
j_gene: TRBJ1-5
CDR3aa: CASSLYSGPSSNQPQHF

v_gene: TRBV6-1
j_gene: TRBJ1-2
CDR3aa: CASSEAVWSNRYTF

v_gene: TRBV29-1
j_gene: TRBJ1-1
CDR3aa: CSGLATEAFF

v_gene: TRBV7-9
j_gene: TRBJ2-7
CDR3aa: CASSLGPGGTKYF

v_gene: TRBV5-4
j_gene: TRBJ2-7
CDR3aa: CASSPGQGASYEQYF

v_gene: TRBV5-4
j_gene: TRBJ2-7
CDR3aa: CASSLGQGAHEQYF

v_gene: TRBV28
j_gene: TRBJ1-1
CDR3aa: CASSSFTGPHEAFF

v_gene: TRBV9
j_gene: TRBJ1-1
CDR3aa: CASSPGQQPPMNTEAFF

v_gene: TRBV27
j_gene: TRBJ1-1
CDR3aa: CASSLHSETTEAFF

v_gene: TRBV6-1
j_gene: TRBJ2-1
CDR3aa: CATKLAGGTNEQFF

v_gene: TRBV2
j_gene: TRBJ2-7
CDR3aa: CATREFGPTYEQYF

v_gene: TRBV10-2
j_gene: TRBJ2-1
CDR3aa: CASSELARRGMGNEQFF

v_gene: TRBV7-9
j_gene: TRBJ2-2
CDR3aa: CASSPPSGGNTGELFF

v_gene: TRBV30
j_gene: TRBJ2-7
CDR3aa: CAWNTGSNFYEQYF

v_gene: TRBV5-6
j_gene: TRBJ2-1
CDR3aa: CASSPAGAEQFF

v_gene: TRBV6-9
j_gene: TRBJ2-7
CDR3aa: CASSWPGQGTYEQYF